The next 21 T cell receptor beta chains were all read from a single sample in a study of beta chain features in type 1 diabetes. Study outcomes and limitations: Across all four CD4+ subsets, people with type 1 diabetes showed modestly shorter TCRB CDR3s.

What was sequenced were expressed TCRB transcripts, since all of the isolated RNA had been reverse transcribed. Repertoires were generated with immunoSEQ multiplex PCR, while TCRdb's copy carries only in-frame clones and drops some. The sample yields some 150,000 clones, more than 10% seen once. Their specific antigens are unknown. The sample was central memory CD4+ T cells from blood. The source is a man aged 18 to 29 with type 1 diabetes.

This clone was counted between two and nine times. The rearrangement joins TRBV18 to TRBJ2-5; no reliable D call. The CDR3 runs 12 residues. Trimming took 6 bases from V and 2 from J, leaving 7 bases between them. Germline V gene sequence: CDR1 KGHSH, CDR2 LQKENI. The CDR3 DNA is TGTGCCAGCTCCGCGACGCAAGAGACCCAGTACTTC. Protein: CASSATQETQYF.

This clone has a handful of counts. This sequence joins TRBV7-9 and TRBJ2-3; the D gene could be TRBD1 or TRBD2 (5 bases each). The V gene's germline CDR1 is SEHNR and CDR2 FQNEAQ (reference sequence). The CDR3 sequence is 14 residues long. V was pared by 6 bases and J by 2 bases, with 12 bases between. The CDR3 here is CASRSGTATDTQYF. CDR3 coding DNA: TGTGCCAGCAGATCCGGGACCGCCACAGATACGCAGTATTTT.

This clone came up many times. The V and J genes are TRBV18 and TRBJ1-2, with TRBD1 identical over 9 bases. Germline V gene sequence: CDR1 KGHSH, CDR2 LQKENI. CDR3 length: 15 amino acids. V gave up 4 bases and J gave up 6 bases; unmatched junction bases: 9. The CDR3: CASSRRDREVNGYTF. The CDR3 coding sequence is TGTGCCAGCTCACGCCGGGACAGGGAGGTTAATGGCTACACCTTC.

This clone appeared a few times. This chain uses TRBV2 with TRBJ1-1; a weak D match, TRBD1 (6 bases). The V and J ends lost 6 bases and 1 base respectively, with 9 bases between them. The CDR3 loop spans 13 amino acids. Germline V lookup: CDR1 SNHLY, CDR2 FYNNEI. The DNA for the CDR3 is TGTGCCAGCAGCTTGGACAGGAACACTGAAGCTTTCTTT. Translation: CASSLDRNTEAFF.

The chain couples TRBV5-1 to TRBJ2-2, with D perhaps given as TRBD1 or TRBD2 (5 bases each). V was pared by 2 bases and J by 2 bases, with 10 bases between. The CDR3 consists of 15 residues. Germline V lookup: CDR1 SGHRS, CDR2 YFSETQ. CDR3 nucleotides: TGCGCCAGCAGCTTATGGGACGGAAACACCGGGGAGCTGTTTTTT. Protein: CASSLWDGNTGELFF.

The genes are TRBV7-2 and TRBJ2-7; D is undetermined. The CDR3 consists of 14 residues. V was pared by 5 bases and J by 0 bases, with 11 bases between. CDR1 SGHTA and CDR2 FQGNSA come from the germline V gene. The CDR3 sequence is CASSPSRASYEQYF. The CDR3 DNA is TGTGCCAGCAGCCCTAGTCGAGCCTCCTACGAGCAGTACTTC.

This clone came up a few times. The chain links TRBV5-5 to TRBJ2-7; TRBD1 agrees at 10 bases. Trimming cost V 3 bases and J 3 bases; bases outside gene matches: 9. Germline V gene sequence: CDR1 SGHKS, CDR2 YYEKEE (reference sequence). CDR3 length equals 16 residues. The CDR3, as DNA: TGTGCCAGCAGCTCAGCTGGGACAGGGGACTACTACGAGCAGTACTTC. Its translation is CASSSAGTGDYYEQYF. Based on the CDR3 plus reference TRBV5-5 and TRBJ2-7, the full variable domain is DAGVTQSPTHLIKTRGQQVTLRCSPISGHKSVSWYQQVLGQGPQFIFQYYEKEERGRGNFPDRFSARQFPNYSSELNVNALLLGDSALYLCASSSAGTGDYYEQYFGPGTRLTVT.

The chain uses TRBV7-9 and TRBJ1-1; 7 bases match TRBD1. The CDR3 is 13 amino acids. J lost 6 bases, V lost 2 bases, and 3 bases had no gene match. The germline V gene has CDR1 SEHNR and CDR2 FQNEAQ (reference sequence). CDR3 loop: CASSLPQGAEAFF. The CDR3 DNA sequence: TGTGCCAGCAGCTTACCCCAGGGGGCTGAAGCTTTCTTT.

V and J are TRBV7-9 and TRBJ1-6; perhaps TRBD1 as D (6 bases). In germline, CDR1 is SEHNR, CDR2 FQNEAQ (reference sequence). The CDR3 length is 19 residues. The ends were cut back, 5 bases at V and 1 base at J, with 21 bases in the middle. This CDR3 reads CASSPGARGAESYNSPLHF. The DNA for the CDR3 is TGTGCCAGCAGCCCAGGGGCCAGGGGCGCAGAGTCCTATAATTCACCCCTCCACTTT.

A few counts support this clone. This sequence joins TRBV15 and TRBJ2-7, with D perhaps TRBD2 (5 bases). The V and J ends lost 4 bases and 2 bases respectively, with 12 bases between them. Germline CDR1 reads LNHNV; CDR2 reads YYDKDF (reference sequence). This CDR3 comprises 14 residues. CDR3 nucleotides: TGTGCCACCAGCAAGAAAGGGAGTGCCTACGAGCAGTACTTC. Translated, it gives CATSKKGSAYEQYF.

The chain couples TRBV20-1 to TRBJ1-5; D may be TRBD1 (6 bases). The germline gives CDR1 DFQATT, CDR2 SNEGSKA (reference sequence). Trimming removed 3 bases from V and 11 bases from J, with 11 bases in between. The CDR3 spans 11 residues. CDR3 DNA sequence: TGCAGTGCTAGCAGGGGAGGGGCCCAGCATTTT. Amino acid sequence: CSASRGGAQHF.

This clone has a handful of counts. The V and J genes are TRBV7-8 and TRBJ2-7; TRBD2 might be the D (6 bases). CDR3 length: 15 residues. V shed 5 bases and J shed 2 bases, with 16 bases lying between them. Germline CDR1 and CDR2: SGHVS and FQNEAQ. The CDR3 loop reads CASSGRGSLTYEQYF. The CDR3, as DNA: TGTGCCAGCAGCGGGCGGGGTAGCCTTACCTACGAGCAGTACTTC.

The chain employs TRBV11-1 and TRBJ2-1; TRBD2 aligns across 9 bases. V gave up 5 bases and J gave up 4 bases; unmatched junction bases: 6. The CDR3 runs to 15 residues. Germline assignment: CDR1 SGHAT and CDR2 FQDESV (reference sequence). CDR3 DNA sequence: TGTGCCAGCAGCGGGGTGACTAGCGGTTACAATGAGCAGTTCTTC. Its protein product is CASSGVTSGYNEQFF.

Ten or more counts support this clone. The rearrangement uses TRBV7-2 and TRBJ1-2, with TRBD1 matching 10 bases. Germline CDR1 is SGHTA and CDR2 is FQGNSA. The CDR3 extends over 14 amino acids. V gave up 4 bases and J gave up 7 bases; unmatched junction bases: 6. CDR3 sequence reads: CASSSGTGVGGYTF. CDR3 bases: TGTGCCAGCAGCTCTGGGACAGGGGTGGGTGGCTACACCTTC.

V and J are TRBV9 and TRBJ2-3, with 7 bases fitting TRBD1. The CDR3 is made up of 16 amino acids. J lost 0 bases, V lost 4 bases, and 8 bases had no gene match. Germline V gene data show CDR1 as SGDLS and CDR2 as YYNGEE. CDR3 amino acids: CASSPSGQSSTDTQYF. The CDR3 nucleotides are TGTGCCAGCAGCCCTTCGGGACAGTCTAGCACAGATACGCAGTATTTT.

This clone showed up just a few times. V is TRBV14 and J is TRBJ2-1; D remains ambiguous. The germline V gene has CDR1 SGHDN and CDR2 FVKESK. The CDR3 covers 14 residues. The V and J ends lost 1 base and 5 bases respectively, with 9 bases between them. In DNA, the CDR3 is TGTGCCAGCAGCCAAGTTTACGGTGACAATGAGCAGTTCTTC. This sequence encodes CASSQVYGDNEQFF.

The chain recombines TRBV6-5 with TRBJ2-7; D unclear. Trimming took off 0 bases at V and 1 base at J, with 7 bases between the two ends. The V gene's germline CDR1 is MNHEY and CDR2 SVGAGI. There are 14 residues in the CDR3. The CDR3 protein is CASSYSRGSYEQYF. The CDR3 DNA reads TGTGCCAGCAGTTACTCGAGAGGATCCTACGAGCAGTACTTC.

As concerns this clone: One end of the junction varies from germline; a read error may be responsible. This chain connects TRBV7-7 to TRBJ2-2; no clear D. The germline V gene encodes CDR1 SSHAT and CDR2 FNYEAQ (reference sequence). This CDR3 has 12 residues. Here the CDR3 reads CASSLRNGELFF. The CDR3 DNA reads as TGTGCTAGCAGCTTACGGAACGGGGAGCTGTTTTTT.

This clone turned up a few times. The chain links TRBV7-9 to TRBJ2-7; D gene unclear. CDR3 length equals 13 residues. CDR1 and CDR2 from the germline V gene are SEHNR and FQNEAQ (reference sequence). Trimming shortened V by 0 bases and J by 2 bases, and 5 bases separated the two germline ends. This CDR3 is CASSLAGTYEQYF. CDR3 nucleotide sequence: TGTGCCAGCAGCTTAGCAGGGACCTACGAGCAGTACTTC.

This chain links TRBV5-1 with TRBJ2-3; D perhaps matches TRBD2 (6 bases). Germline V gene sequence: CDR1 SGHRS, CDR2 YFSETQ. V was clipped by 4 bases and J by 0 bases, with 15 bases between them. This CDR3 is built from 16 residues. The CDR3 loop reads CASSAGTATSTDTQYF. CDR3 DNA: TGCGCCAGCAGCGCCGGGACTGCCACTAGCACAGATACGCAGTATTTT.

J is TRBJ2-2 and V is TRBV18; the D is unclear. Per the germline V gene, CDR1 is KGHSH and CDR2 is LQKENI. The CDR3 covers 13 residues. V lost 3 bases, J lost 3 bases, and 5 bases lay in between. CDR3 in amino acids: CASSPRDTGELFF. The CDR3 DNA follows: TGTGCCAGCTCACCCAGAGACACCGGGGAGCTGTTTTTT.